What follows are 22 T cell receptor beta chains derived from one specimen sequenced in a study of T cells in Graves' hyperthyroidism and ophthalmopathy. Amplification of TCR beta CDR3 regions was performed using RNA transcripts as template. The HTBI primer set drove a first-round RT-PCR of the TCR CDR3. TCRdb re-derived calls from the multiplex PCR reads in MiXCR, one entry per CDR3 protein. This table has approximately 300,000 distinct CDR3 sequences, roughly 18% appearing once. The sample was blood. All receptors derive from a middle-aged man with Graves' ophthalmopathy.

This clonotype was picked up many times. CDR3 in DNA: TGTGCCATAGGTGAGCTGGGGAGGGCCCGGGACTACGAGCAGTACTTC. Translating gives CAIGELGRARDYEQYF. V usage is TRBV28 and J usage is TRBJ2-7; 7 positions agree with TRBD2. CDR1 and CDR2 (germline): MDHEN, SYDVKM. Trimming took 10 bases from V and 3 from J; bases not matched to a gene: 18. The CDR3 has 16 amino acids.

The J gene is TRBJ2-2, the V gene TRBV15, with TRBD2 matching over 8 bases. The CDR3 covers 15 residues. V gave up 3 bases and J gave up 3 bases; unmatched junction bases: 3. The germline V gene encodes CDR1 LNHNV and CDR2 YYDKDF (reference sequence). This chain's CDR3 is CATSRPGLDTGELFF. The CDR3, as DNA: TGTGCCACCAGCAGGCCGGGACTAGACACCGGGGAGCTGTTTTTT.

The table lists this clonotype with a few counts. The chain uses TRBV5-8 and TRBJ2-2; a possible D gene is TRBD2 (6 bases). V was shortened by 2 bases and J by 1 base, with 9 bases between the two germline ends. Germline V lookup: CDR1 SGHTS, CDR2 YDEGEE. This CDR3 has 15 amino acids. The CDR3 is CASSFISGNTGELFF. In DNA form, the CDR3 reads TGTGCCAGCAGCTTCATTAGCGGGAACACCGGGGAGCTGTTTTTT. The complete variable domain, with remaining parts taken from reference TRBV5-8 and TRBJ2-2, reads EAGVTQSPTHLIKTRGQQATLRCSPISGHTSVYWYQQALGLGLQFLLWYDEGEERNRGNFPPRFSGRQFPNYSSELNVNALELEDSALYLCASSFISGNTGELFFGEGSRLTVL.

This clonotype was counted ten times or more. The V gene is TRBV18, the J gene TRBJ2-5; a possible D gene is TRBD1 (5 bases). The V gene's germline CDR1 is KGHSH and CDR2 LQKENI. The CDR3 spans 16 residues. The V and J ends lost 0 bases and 5 bases respectively, with 16 bases between them. The CDR3 region is CASSPPDGLKGETQYF. The CDR3 region has the DNA TGTGCCAGCTCACCACCGGATGGTCTAAAGGGGGAGACCCAGTACTTC.

This clonotype was seen a few times. The chain combines TRBV29-1 with TRBJ2-2, with TRBD2 matching over 12 bases. The CDR3 has 14 residues. V was clipped by 4 bases and J by 4 bases; unmatched bases: 1. Per germline, CDR1 SQVTM and CDR2 ANQGSEA. The CDR3: CSVGTSGITGELFF. CDR3 DNA sequence: TGCAGCGTTGGGACTAGCGGGATCACCGGGGAGCTGTTTTTT.

This clonotype has at least ten counts. This chain links TRBV12-3 or TRBV12-4 with TRBJ1-5; perhaps TRBD1 as D (5 bases). The CDR3 sequence is 15 residues long. Trimming removed 5 bases from V and 4 bases from J, with 15 bases in between. The DNA for the CDR3 is TGTGCCAGCAGTCCACCGGGACGCCTGAATCAGCCCCAGCATTTT. Its protein product is CASSPPGRLNQPQHF.

This clonotype was observed at least ten times. The genes are TRBV30 and TRBJ2-4, with D perhaps TRBD1 (5 bases). The CDR3 totals 11 residues. Germline assignment: CDR1 GTSNPN and CDR2 SVGIG (reference sequence). With 0 bases removed from V and 8 bases from J, the gap between germline ends came to 5 bases. CDR3: CAWSVGDIQYF. The CDR3 DNA follows: TGTGCCTGGAGTGTAGGGGACATTCAGTACTTC.

The chain has TRBV28 and TRBJ2-7; 10 positions match TRBD1. The CDR3 length is 15 residues. Looked up from germline, CDR1 is MDHEN and CDR2 is SYDVKM. The junction had 12 bases not matched to a gene; V was cut back by 6 bases and J by 7 bases. For the CDR3, the DNA is TGTGCCAGCAGCCGGGACAGGGGATATGACAATGAGCAGTACTTC. Translation gives CASSRDRGYDNEQYF.

This clonotype was observed many times. This sequence joins TRBV28 and TRBJ2-2; 10 bases line up with TRBD2. The CDR3 sequence is 17 residues long. The junction had 5 bases not matched to a gene; V was cut back by 2 bases and J by 2 bases. CDR1 is MDHEN, CDR2 SYDVKM, per germline. The CDR3 region is CASSLGLAGVNTGELFF. The CDR3 nucleotides are TGTGCCAGCAGTTTAGGCCTAGCGGGAGTAAACACCGGGGAGCTGTTTTTT.

Ten or more counts support this clonotype. The J gene is TRBJ1-2, the V gene TRBV18, with unresolved D. Germline assignment: CDR1 KGHSH and CDR2 LQKENI. The CDR3 consists of 13 residues. Trimming stripped 3 bases from V and 3 bases from J, with 8 bases between. For the CDR3, the DNA is TGTGCCAGCTCACCCGGTTCGGACTATGGCTACACCTTC. Its translation is CASSPGSDYGYTF.

The gene calls are TRBV18 and TRBJ1-4, with TRBD1 as a possible D gene (6 bases). CDR3 length equals 16 residues. Germline V gives CDR1 KGHSH, CDR2 LQKENI. Between the trimmed V and J ends, which lost 2 bases and 14 bases, there was a span of 24 bases. The CDR3 DNA reads TGTGCCAGCTCACCATCCTCAGGGGACGGTAGCAGCGTTCTGTTTTTT. The encoded protein is CASSPSSGDGSSVLFF.

This sequence joins TRBV5-5 and TRBJ1-2, with a weak D call TRBD1 (5 bases). This CDR3 is built from 15 residues. Trimming removed 0 bases from V and 6 bases from J, with 15 bases in between. Germline CDR1 is SGHKS and CDR2 is YYEKEE (reference sequence). This CDR3 reads CASSLGRGIRDGYTF. For the CDR3, the DNA is TGTGCCAGCAGCTTGGGGCGGGGGATACGAGATGGCTACACCTTC.

The chain combines TRBV10-3 with TRBJ1-3; no reliable D call. This CDR3 is built from 13 residues. CDR1 is ENHRY, CDR2 SYGVKD, per germline. V dropped 6 bases and J dropped 8 bases, with 14 bases sitting between them. The CDR3 loop is CAISAGGPDTIYF. The CDR3 nucleotides read TGTGCCATCAGCGCGGGAGGGCCGGACACCATATATTTT.

The J gene is TRBJ1-1, the V gene TRBV3-1, with D possibly TRBD1 on 6 matching bases. Per the germline V gene, CDR1 is LGHDT and CDR2 is YNNKEL (reference sequence). With 1 base removed from V and 2 bases from J, the gap between germline ends came to 14 bases. The CDR3 runs 16 residues. The CDR3 DNA follows: TGTGCCAGCAGCCAAGCCAACCCAGGGACAAACACTGAAGCTTTCTTT. It is translated as CASSQANPGTNTEAFF.

This clonotype was seen at least ten times. The CDR3 DNA sequence: TGTGCCAGCAGCTTAGCGTCTCCCGGGACAGGAATCTACAATGAGCAGTTCTTC. The encoded protein is CASSLASPGTGIYNEQFF. V is TRBV11-3 and J is TRBJ2-1; TRBD1 matches 8 bases. The V segment lost 1 base and the J segment 3 bases; nucleotides outside the gene matches: 11. The CDR3 covers 18 residues. CDR1 is SGHNT and CDR2 is YENEEA in the germline V gene.

The gene calls are TRBV15 and TRBJ2-1; D call uncertain. CDR1 is LNHNV, CDR2 YYDKDF, per germline (reference sequence). The ends were cut back, 0 bases at V and 8 bases at J, with 8 bases in the middle. CDR3 size: 13 residues. CDR3 amino acids: CATSRDVKDEQFF. The CDR3, as DNA: TGTGCCACCAGCAGAGATGTAAAAGATGAGCAGTTCTTC.

To note about this clonotype: This may arise from a read error, as a much more abundant clone is one base away. The genes are TRBV5-6 and TRBJ2-1; D unclear. The CDR3 runs 13 residues. CDR1 and CDR2 from the germline V gene are SGHDT and YYEEEE. CDR3 in amino acids: CASGLSPIGEQFF. The DNA of the CDR3 is TGTGCCAGCGGCTTGTCCCCGATCGGGGAGCAGTTCTTC.

The rearrangement joins TRBV15 to TRBJ1-5, with D uncertain. The V end was cut by 0 bases, the J end by 2 bases, with 8 bases between. Germline-derived CDR1 and CDR2 are LNHNV and YYDKDF (reference sequence). CDR3 length: 15 residues. The CDR3 protein is CATSRDTARNQPQHF. Here the CDR3 DNA reads TGTGCCACCAGCAGAGATACGGCCCGCAATCAGCCCCAGCATTTT.

This clonotype occurred once. V gene TRBV6-5 combines with J gene TRBJ2-3, with TRBD2 matching 9 bases. CDR1 MNHEY and CDR2 SVGAGI come from the germline V gene. V trimming: 3 bases; J trimming: 6 bases; junction bases outside the gene matches: 7. The CDR3 covers 15 residues. The CDR3 nucleotides read TGTGCCAGCAGTTATATTAGCGGGAGTGCCGATACGCAGTATTTT. Its translation is CASSYISGSADTQYF.

This clonotype has ten or more counts. V usage is TRBV28 and J usage is TRBJ1-1, with D hard to call. This CDR3 spans 13 amino acids. Germline-derived CDR1 and CDR2 are MDHEN and SYDVKM. V shed 7 bases and J shed 1 base, with 10 bases lying between them. The CDR3 here is CASTLGKNTEAFF. The CDR3 region has the DNA TGTGCCAGCACCTTGGGGAAGAACACTGAAGCTTTCTTT.

V usage is TRBV6-1 and J usage is TRBJ2-1, with D uncertain. The CDR3 has 15 amino acids. CDR1 and CDR2 (germline): MNHNS, SASEGT. Trimming cost V 6 bases and J 0 bases, with 12 bases left between them. The CDR3 loop is CASRDRLSSYNEQFF. In DNA form, the CDR3 reads TGTGCCAGCAGAGATAGATTAAGCTCCTACAATGAGCAGTTCTTC.

This rearrangement joins TRBV7-3 to TRBJ2-3, with TRBD2 matching 9 bases. Germline-derived CDR1 and CDR2 are SGHTA and FQGTGA. This CDR3 spans 15 amino acids. Losses at the gene ends were 5 bases for V and 2 bases for J; bases not matched to a gene: 5. The CDR3 DNA reads TGTGCCAGCAGCATAGCGGGAGCCGCCACAGATACGCAGTATTTT. Translated, it gives CASSIAGAATDTQYF.